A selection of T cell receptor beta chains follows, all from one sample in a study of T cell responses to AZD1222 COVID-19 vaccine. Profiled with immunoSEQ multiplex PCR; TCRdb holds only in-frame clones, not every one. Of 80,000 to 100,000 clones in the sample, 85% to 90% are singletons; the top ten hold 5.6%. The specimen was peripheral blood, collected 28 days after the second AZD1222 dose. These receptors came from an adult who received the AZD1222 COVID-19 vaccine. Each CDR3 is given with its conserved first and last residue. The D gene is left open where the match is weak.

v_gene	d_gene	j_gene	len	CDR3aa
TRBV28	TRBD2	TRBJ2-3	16	CASSLTSGGGTDTQYF
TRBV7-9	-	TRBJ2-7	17	CASSDLDGRGTEFEQYF
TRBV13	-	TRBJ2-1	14	CASYETGAGNEQFF
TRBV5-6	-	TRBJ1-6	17	CASSSGQLRSYNSPLHF
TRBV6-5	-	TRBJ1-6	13	CASHPALGGALHF
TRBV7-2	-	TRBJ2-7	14	CASSLAGRDYEQYF
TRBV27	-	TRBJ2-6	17	CASSEQVRVSGANVLTF
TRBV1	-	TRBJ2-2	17	CTSSQETLAANTGELFF
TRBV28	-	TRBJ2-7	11	CASKQRYEQYF
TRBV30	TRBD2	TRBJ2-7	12	CAGGVTLREQYF
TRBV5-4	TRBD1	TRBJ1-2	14	CASSPAGTGTGYTF
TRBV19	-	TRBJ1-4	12	CASSENLGKLFF
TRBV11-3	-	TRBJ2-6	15	CASSPVGSGANVLTF
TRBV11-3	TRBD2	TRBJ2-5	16	CASSSRTGGGQETQYF
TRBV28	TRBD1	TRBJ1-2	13	CASSSIDRDGYTF
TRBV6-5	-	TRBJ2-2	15	CASTIGGANTGELFF
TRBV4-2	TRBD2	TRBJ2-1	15	CASRGGSGDHNEQFF
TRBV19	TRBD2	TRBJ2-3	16	CASSLQVAGFPGTQYF
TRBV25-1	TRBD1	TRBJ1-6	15	CASRGQGAKGSPLHF
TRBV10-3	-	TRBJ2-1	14	CAISNQRVSDEQFF
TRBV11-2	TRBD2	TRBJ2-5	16	CASSLGAGGPVETQYF
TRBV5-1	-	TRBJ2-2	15	CASSLGQTNTGELFF
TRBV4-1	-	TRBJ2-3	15	CASSRTPEATDTQYF
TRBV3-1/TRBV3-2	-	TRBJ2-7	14	CASSQLTGRYEQYF
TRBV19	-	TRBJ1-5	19	CATHPGHLSGPYSNQPQHF
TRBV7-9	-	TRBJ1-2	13	CASSLRGNYGYTF
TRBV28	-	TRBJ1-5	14	CASSFHSVGWPQHF
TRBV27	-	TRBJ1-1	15	CASSGQPGEWAEAFF
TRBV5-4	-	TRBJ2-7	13	CASSQDRIYEQYF
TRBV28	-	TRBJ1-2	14	CASSFQGPSKGYTF
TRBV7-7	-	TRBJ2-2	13	CASSPRGTGELFF
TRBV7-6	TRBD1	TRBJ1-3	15	CASSLFGQGGNTIYF
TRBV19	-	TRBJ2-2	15	CASRSGDMNAGELFF
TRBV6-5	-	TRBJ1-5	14	CASSYWPGNQPQHF
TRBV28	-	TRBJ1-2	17	CASSLLMPGGAGYGYTF
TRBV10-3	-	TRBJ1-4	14	CAISEQGANEKLFF
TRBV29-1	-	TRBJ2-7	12	CSGRDSIYEQYF
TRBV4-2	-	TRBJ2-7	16	CASSQDRGRFPYEQYF
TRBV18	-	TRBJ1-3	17	CASSPSGGLDSGNTIYF
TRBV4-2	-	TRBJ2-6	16	CASSHSSVSGANVLTF
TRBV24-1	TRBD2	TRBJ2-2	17	CATSDTIAGAWSGELFF
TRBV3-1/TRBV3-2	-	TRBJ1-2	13	CASSRGNNYGYTF
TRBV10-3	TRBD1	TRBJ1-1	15	CAISGQGAGNTEAFF
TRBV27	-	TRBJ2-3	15	CASSLGWGRSDTQYF
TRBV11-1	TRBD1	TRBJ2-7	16	CASSPRQGDRSYEQYF
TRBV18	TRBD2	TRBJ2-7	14	CASSPSGIHYEQYF
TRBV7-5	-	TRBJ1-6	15	CARSLRWQGGSPLHF
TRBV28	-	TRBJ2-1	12	CASSLSWNEQFF
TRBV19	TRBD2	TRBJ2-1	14	CASSRAGGLNEQFF
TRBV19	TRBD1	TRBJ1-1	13	CASSPQGGTEAFF
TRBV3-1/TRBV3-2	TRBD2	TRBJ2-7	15	CASSQQSGGALEQYF
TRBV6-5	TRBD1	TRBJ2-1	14	CASERTGGINEQFF
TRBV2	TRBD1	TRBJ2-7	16	CASRGTGLFDGYEQYF
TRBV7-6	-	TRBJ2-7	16	CASSFGLGGHSYEQYF